A selection of T cell receptor beta chains follows, all from one sample in a study of T cell responses to AZD1222 COVID-19 vaccine. Assay: immunoSEQ multiplex PCR; the TCRdb copy retains only in-frame clones and omits some. This table holds some 130,000 clones, about 80% found once. The sequencing used peripheral blood, collected on day 0 of AZD1222 vaccination. These receptors came from an adult in good health. Each CDR3 is given with its conserved first and last residue. A D gene is named only where the DNA matches it firmly. Only some rows state a clone size, as once, few, many or a class for expanded clones.

TRBV19,NA,TRBJ2-7,TRBD2,TGTGCCAGTAGTATAGGACGGGAGGGAAGAGTTCCCCCTGAGCAGTACTTC,CASSIGREGRVPPEQYF
TRBV2,NA,TRBJ1-5,NA,TGTGCCAGCAGTGGACAGCCAGATCAGCCCCAGCATTTT,CASSGQPDQPQHF
TRBV5-6,NA,TRBJ2-2,NA,TGTGCCAGCAGCTTCACCGGGACCTCGGGCACCGGGGAGCTGTTTTTT,CASSFTGTSGTGELFF
TRBV7-3,few,TRBJ2-7,NA,TGTGCCAGCAGCTTAGAGGGGACGAAGGGCCCCTACGAGCAGTACTTC,CASSLEGTKGPYEQYF
TRBV10-3,NA,TRBJ1-1,TRBD1,TGTGCCATCAGTGGCGGGGACAGACAGAACACTGAAGCTTTCTTT,CAISGGDRQNTEAFF
TRBV18,NA,TRBJ1-1,NA,TGTGCCAGCTCACCAGTTGGAGGCGGAGAGAACACTGAAGCTTTCTTT,CASSPVGGGENTEAFF
TRBV5-1,NA,TRBJ2-7,NA,TGCGCCAGCAGCAGAGCCGGGACACAAGTTCCCTACGAGCAGTACTTC,CASSRAGTQVPYEQYF
TRBV18,once,TRBJ1-2,TRBD1,TGTGCCAGCTCACCAGGGGGACAGGCCTTTAACTATGGCTACACCTTC,CASSPGGQAFNYGYTF
TRBV5-1,once,TRBJ2-2,NA,TGCGCCAGCAGCTTGAGGCAGATCACCGGGGAGCTGTTTTTT,CASSLRQITGELFF
TRBV10-1,NA,TRBJ2-7,NA,TGCGCCAGCAGTGAGCTCGGACAGAATTTTCCCTACGAGCAGTACTTC,CASSELGQNFPYEQYF
TRBV12-3/TRBV12-4,NA,TRBJ2-3,NA,TGTGCCAGCAGTTTTTCTGGAGATACGCAGTATTTT,CASSFSGDTQYF
TRBV7-6,NA,TRBJ1-4,TRBD1,TGTGCCAGCAGCTCTAGCAGGGTGACAGGGGATGAAAAACTGTTTTTT,CASSSSRVTGDEKLFF
TRBV6-1,once,TRBJ1-2,NA,TGTGCCAGCAGTGATTGGGGCTGGCGGTGGGGCTACACCTTC,CASSDWGWRWGYTF
TRBV21-1,NA,TRBJ1-5,NA,TGTGCCTCCGGGGGGGCCTCCGCTTATAGCAATCAGCCCCAGCATTTT,CASGGASAYSNQPQHF
TRBV19,NA,TRBJ2-2,NA,TGTGCCAGTACACAGGCCCCTGGGACCGGGGAGCTGTTTTTT,CASTQAPGTGELFF
TRBV28,NA,TRBJ1-2,NA,TGTGCCAGCAGTCTCTTGGGGGGCTACACCTTC,CASSLLGGYTF
TRBV2,few,TRBJ1-1,TRBD1,TGTGCCAGCACCAGGACAGGGGGCGCGAATGAAGCTTTCTTT,CASTRTGGANEAFF
TRBV30,NA,TRBJ1-2,TRBD1,TGTGCCTGGATGCCGGGGACAGGGGGTCACGGCTACACCTTC,CAWMPGTGGHGYTF
TRBV6-5,NA,TRBJ1-1,NA,TGTGCCAGCAGTTCCCTTGGGGGGGTGAACACTGAAGCTTTCTTT,CASSSLGGVNTEAFF
TRBV7-6,few,TRBJ2-2,NA,TGTGCCAGCAGCTTAGCCGGTCCCAGGGGGGCGACCGGGGAGCTGTTTTTT,CASSLAGPRGATGELFF
TRBV5-4,NA,TRBJ1-1,TRBD1,TGTGCCAGCAGCTCCACAGGGGGGAACACTGAAGCTTTCTTT,CASSSTGGNTEAFF
TRBV29-1,NA,TRBJ1-2,NA,TGCAGCGTTGAGGGTGCAGGGCTAGGTGGCTACACCTTC,CSVEGAGLGGYTF
TRBV4-2,NA,TRBJ1-1,NA,TGTGCCAGCAGCCAAGGGGGGCCTAGCACTGAAGCTTTCTTT,CASSQGGPSTEAFF
TRBV2,NA,TRBJ1-2,TRBD1,TGTGCCAGCACAGTAGACAGGGGGCCGGTCGAGGGCTACACCTTC,CASTVDRGPVEGYTF
TRBV30,NA,TRBJ1-2,TRBD1,TGTGCCTGGAGTGTACTTACCCCGGGACAGGGATATGGCTACACCTTC,CAWSVLTPGQGYGYTF
TRBV6-5,NA,TRBJ2-1,NA,TGTGCCAGCAGGTACGGGGGCCCAAGGAATGAGCAGTTCTTC,CASRYGGPRNEQFF
TRBV25-1,NA,TRBJ1-1,TRBD1,TGTGCCAGCAGTGACCCACGGACAGGGGCCGACACTGAAGCTTTCTTT,CASSDPRTGADTEAFF
TRBV30,once,TRBJ1-6,NA,TGTGCCTGGAGTGCACAGCGGCAGAATAATTCACCCCTCCACTTT,CAWSAQRQNNSPLHF
TRBV5-1,NA,TRBJ1-2,TRBD1,TGCGCCAGCAGCCTACTCGGGACAGGGGAAGGTTATGGCTACACCTTC,CASSLLGTGEGYGYTF
TRBV28,once,TRBJ1-4,TRBD1,TGTGCCAGCAGCGGGGGGACAGGGGGCGGCAATGAAAAACTGTTTTTT,CASSGGTGGGNEKLFF
TRBV12-5,NA,TRBJ1-1,NA,TGTGCTAGTGGTCGCTCCCGTCCGGGGATGAACACTGAAGCTTTCTTT,CASGRSRPGMNTEAFF
TRBV4-2,NA,TRBJ1-5,NA,TGTGCCAGCAGCCAAAGTATGGAACAGCCCCAGCATTTT,CASSQSMEQPQHF
TRBV20-1,NA,TRBJ2-5,NA,TGCAGTGCTAGTTACCTGGGGACCCAGTACTTC,CSASYLGTQYF
TRBV19,NA,TRBJ2-2,TRBD1,TGTGCCAGTAGTATTGGGGACAGAAAGGCCGGGGAGCTGTTTTTT,CASSIGDRKAGELFF
TRBV3-1/TRBV3-2,few,TRBJ1-2,NA,TGTGCCAGCAGCCAAGGTGAGCGCGGTTCCTATGGCTACACCTTC,CASSQGERGSYGYTF
TRBV30,NA,TRBJ1-1,NA,TGTGCCTGGGATCGGGGTAGTTTCACTGAAGCTTTCTTT,CAWDRGSFTEAFF
TRBV30,NA,TRBJ1-1,NA,TGTGCCTGGAGTCCGACAGAGAACACTGAAGCTTTCTTT,CAWSPTENTEAFF
TRBV5-3,once,TRBJ2-2,NA,TGTGCCAGAAGCGCTAGAGACACCGGGGAGCTGTTTTTT,CARSARDTGELFF
TRBV5-4,NA,TRBJ2-7,NA,TGTGCCAGCAGCTTCGGGGAGACCTACGAGCAGTACTTC,CASSFGETYEQYF
TRBV27,few,TRBJ1-6,NA,TGTGCCAGCAGTTTATCAGCCCGGAGCTCCTATAATTCACCCCTCCACTTT,CASSLSARSSYNSPLHF
TRBV7-9,NA,TRBJ1-1,NA,TGTGCCAGCAGCTTAGATTACGGCATTGAAGCTTTCTTT,CASSLDYGIEAFF
TRBV5-8,NA,TRBJ1-1,NA,TGTGCCAGCAGTACAGGAAGGGACGGGGAAGCTTTCTTT,CASSTGRDGEAFF
TRBV5-1,NA,TRBJ1-6,NA,TGCGCCAGCAGCTCGCCAGAGGGGAATTCACCCCTCCACTTT,CASSSPEGNSPLHF
TRBV19,NA,TRBJ1-5,NA,TGTGCCAGTAGTATGCCCAGGGGTTGGGAGACAGGCAATCAGCCCCAGCATTTT,CASSMPRGWETGNQPQHF
TRBV28,NA,TRBJ2-5,TRBD2,TGTGCCAGCACTATAGGGCGGGGGCAAGAGACCCAGTACTTC,CASTIGRGQETQYF
TRBV27,NA,TRBJ1-1,NA,TGTGCCAGCAGACGACAGGTCACCTACACTGAAGCTTTCTTT,CASRRQVTYTEAFF
TRBV7-8,few,TRBJ1-2,NA,TGTGCCAGCAGCTCCCGTGAGGGGGGACTCTATGGCTACACCTTC,CASSSREGGLYGYTF
TRBV7-2,NA,TRBJ2-2,NA,TGTGCCAGCAGCTTAGGGCAGGGCCGGAACACCGGGGAGCTGTTTTTT,CASSLGQGRNTGELFF
TRBV3-1/TRBV3-2,NA,TRBJ1-2,NA,TGTGCCAGCAGCCCCGGGGGGAACGGCTACACCTTC,CASSPGGNGYTF
TRBV20-1,NA,TRBJ2-5,NA,TGCAGTGCTAGAGATCGAGAGACCCAGTACTTC,CSARDRETQYF
TRBV5-1,NA,TRBJ2-2,TRBD1,TGCGCCAGCAGCTTGCGGTCTGGACAGGGTCAGACCGGGGAGCTGTTTTTT,CASSLRSGQGQTGELFF
TRBV30,NA,TRBJ2-3,NA,TGTGCCTGGCACCCAGTCACAGATACGCAGTATTTT,CAWHPVTDTQYF
TRBV7-9,NA,TRBJ2-1,NA,TGTGCCAGCAGCTTAGAATGGTCGGAGAATGAGCAGTTCTTC,CASSLEWSENEQFF
TRBV19,NA,TRBJ1-4,TRBD1,TGTGCCAGTAGTTCAACAGGGGTTGTTGAAAAACTGTTTTTT,CASSSTGVVEKLFF
TRBV2,once,TRBJ1-4,NA,TGTGCCAGCGGAACCTTCTACGAAAAACTGTTTTTT,CASGTFYEKLFF
TRBV28,NA,TRBJ2-7,NA,TGTGCCAGCAGTTTATTACTCAGTCCCTACGAGCAGTACTTC,CASSLLLSPYEQYF
TRBV3-1/TRBV3-2,NA,TRBJ2-2,NA,TGTGCCAGCAGCCTACTGGACGCGAACACCGGGGAGCTGTTTTTT,CASSLLDANTGELFF
TRBV19,NA,TRBJ2-2,NA,TGTGCCAGTAGTAATCTGAGGACAGTGGAATCCGGGGAGCTGTTTTTT,CASSNLRTVESGELFF
TRBV5-5,NA,TRBJ2-3,NA,TGTGCCAGCCTTTCCGAAAGGGGCGTAAGGACAGATACGCAGTATTTT,CASLSERGVRTDTQYF